The 32 T cell receptor beta chains below come from one sample, sequenced in a study of blood T cell repertoires in COVID-19. Measured with immunoSEQ multiplex PCR; TCRdb has only the in-frame clones, and not every one. In the table there are some 98,000 clones, approximately 80% of which are singletons. The material sequenced was peripheral blood. The source is a man between 65 and 85 years old with acute or convalescent COVID-19.

The chain employs TRBV4-1 and TRBJ2-7; tentatively, D is TRBD2 (6 bases). Germline loops: CDR1 MGHRA, CDR2 YSYEKL. V was cut by 1 base and J by 4 bases, with 17 bases left in between. This CDR3 spans 16 amino acids. The CDR3 loop is CASSQAEAGDGYEQYF. Here the CDR3 DNA reads TGCGCCAGCAGCCAAGCTGAAGCGGGTGACGGATACGAGCAGTACTTC.

This sequence joins TRBV29-1 and TRBJ2-7; 10 positions agree with TRBD1. The CDR3 loop spans 13 amino acids. The germline V gene has CDR1 SQVTM and CDR2 ANQGSEA. The junction had 6 bases not matched to a gene; V was cut back by 3 bases and J by 7 bases. CDR3 in amino acids: CSVDRQGAREQYF. In DNA, the CDR3 is TGCAGCGTTGACCGACAGGGGGCTCGTGAGCAGTACTTC.

The chain couples TRBV5-5 to TRBJ2-1, with 12 bases aligning to TRBD2. V lost 5 bases to trimming and J lost 0 bases; unmatched junction nucleotides: 12. CDR1 and CDR2 from the germline V gene are SGHKS and YYEKEE (reference sequence). The length of the CDR3 is 19 residues. Here the CDR3 DNA reads TGTGCCAGCAGTAATGGACTAGCGGGAAAGGGACGCTCCTACAATGAGCAGTTCTTC. Protein: CASSNGLAGKGRSYNEQFF.

For the CDR3, the DNA is TGCAGCGTTGAAGAACAGGGGAACACTGAAGCTTTCTTT. Translating gives CSVEEQGNTEAFF. The rearrangement links TRBV29-1 to TRBJ1-1, with D perhaps TRBD1 (6 bases). This CDR3 contains 13 residues. Trimming shortened V by 0 bases and J by 1 base, and 6 bases separated the two germline ends. Germline V lookup: CDR1 SQVTM, CDR2 ANQGSEA.

This clone is a singleton in its sample. The CDR3: CASRPGGQETQYF. The DNA of the CDR3 is TGTGCCAGCAGACCAGGGGGCCAAGAGACCCAGTACTTC. V and J are TRBV6-5 and TRBJ2-5; 7 nucleotides align to TRBD1. The CDR3 has 13 residues. From germline, CDR1 is MNHEY and CDR2 SVGAGI. V was clipped by 6 bases and J by 1 base; unmatched bases: 2.

The rearrangement uses TRBV19 and TRBJ2-7, with TRBD2 matching over 14 bases. The CDR3 has 16 residues. With V trimmed by 6 bases and J by 3 bases, 7 bases remained unmatched. Germline loops: CDR1 LNHDA, CDR2 SQIVND (reference sequence). In nucleotides, the CDR3 is TGTGCCAGTAGCCCCGGGACTAGCGGGAGTATCTACGAGCAGTACTTC. Protein: CASSPGTSGSIYEQYF.

The rearrangement links TRBV4-1 to TRBJ1-2, with D unclear. Between the trimmed V and J ends, which lost 1 base and 7 bases, there was a span of 13 bases. This CDR3 comprises 14 residues. Germline values: CDR1 MGHRA, CDR2 YSYEKL. CDR3 protein: CASSQGQHAGGYTF. In DNA, the CDR3 is TGCGCCAGCAGCCAAGGACAACACGCGGGTGGCTACACCTTC.

This chain's CDR3 is CASRGGLNQPQHF. DNA for the CDR3: TGTGCCAGCAGGGGGGGGCTCAATCAGCCCCAGCATTTT. The chain joins TRBV28 to TRBJ1-5; tentatively, D is TRBD1 (6 bases). Trimming left V 6 bases short and J 3 bases short, with 9 bases between. Germline assignment: CDR1 MDHEN and CDR2 SYDVKM. This CDR3 has 13 residues. Using reference TRBV28 and TRBJ1-5 for the parts outside the CDR3, the full variable domain is DVKVTQSSRYLVKRTGEKVFLECVQDMDHENMFWYRQDPGLGLRLIYFSYDVKMKEKGDIPEGYSVSREKKERFSLILESASTNQTSMYLCASRGGLNQPQHFGDGTRLSIL.

V is TRBV5-1 and J is TRBJ2-3; D is ambiguous. V was shortened by 3 bases and J by 1 base, with 15 bases between the two germline ends. Germline V gene lookup returns CDR1 SGHRS and CDR2 YFSETQ. This CDR3 contains 16 residues. In DNA form, the CDR3 reads TGCGCCAGCAGCTCGTGGTCTTTTCAGGGCACAGATACGCAGTATTTT. It codes for CASSSWSFQGTDTQYF.

This sequence joins TRBV12-3 or TRBV12-4 and TRBJ2-5; D is undetermined. This CDR3 has 13 amino acids. Trimming took off 1 base at V and 3 bases at J, with 6 bases between the two ends. The CDR3, as DNA: TGTGCCAGCAGTTTAGGGAGCGAAGAGACCCAGTACTTC. Translated, it gives CASSLGSEETQYF.

The chain is built from TRBV5-1 and TRBJ1-1, with 11 positions matching TRBD1. Germline V gene sequence: CDR1 SGHRS, CDR2 YFSETQ. The CDR3 consists of 14 residues. With V trimmed by 4 bases and J by 5 bases, 4 bases remained unmatched. The DNA for the CDR3 is TGCGCCAGCAGCGTGGACAGGGGGCGGACTGAAGCTTTCTTT. It translates to CASSVDRGRTEAFF.

A single count supports this clone. This chain links TRBV20-1 with TRBJ1-2; D may be TRBD1 (5 bases). This CDR3 spans 11 amino acids. CDR1 DFQATT and CDR2 SNEGSKA come from the germline V gene (reference sequence). The V end lost 8 bases, the J end lost 9 bases, and 16 bases lay between the germline ends. The CDR3 spells CSPTQGRSYTF. The CDR3 DNA reads TGCAGTCCAACTCAGGGTCGGAGCTACACCTTC.

This clone was observed a handful of times. The rearrangement uses TRBV15 and TRBJ2-3; D ambiguous. The V end was cut by 6 bases, the J end by 6 bases, with 13 bases between. The CDR3 consists of 13 residues. CDR1 is LNHNV and CDR2 is YYDKDF in the germline V gene (reference sequence). The CDR3 bases are TGTGCCACCAGTCACCAACGGGTGGATACGCAGTATTTT. Amino acid sequence: CATSHQRVDTQYF. The full variable domain, completed using reference TRBV15 and TRBJ2-3, is DAMVIQNPRYQVTQFGKPVTLSCSQTLNHNVMYWYQQKSSQAPKLLFHYYDKDFNNEADTPDNFQSRRPNTSFCFLDIRSPGLGDTAMYLCATSHQRVDTQYFGPGTRLTVL.

The chain combines TRBV5-4 with TRBJ2-3; TRBD2 aligns across 9 bases. This CDR3 is 15 amino acids long. The V gene end was trimmed by 4 bases and the J gene end by 1 base; junction bases not matched to a gene: 4. CDR1 is SGHNT, CDR2 YYREEE, per germline (reference sequence). The DNA for the CDR3 is TGTGCCAGCAGCACGACTAGCGGACGCACAGATACGCAGTATTTT. Translated: CASSTTSGRTDTQYF.

The genes are TRBV28 and TRBJ1-1; possibly TRBD1 for D (6 bases). Deletions cut 5 bases from V and 0 bases from J, with 13 bases between. Germline V gene data show CDR1 as MDHEN and CDR2 as SYDVKM. This CDR3 has 15 residues. The CDR3 protein is CASSPSGHMNTEAFF. In nucleotides, the CDR3 is TGTGCCAGCAGTCCATCGGGACATATGAACACTGAAGCTTTCTTT.

The rearrangement joins TRBV4-1 to TRBJ2-3; 10 bases are a match to TRBD2. The CDR3 covers 16 residues. Per the germline V gene, CDR1 is MGHRA and CDR2 is YSYEKL. With V trimmed by 3 bases and J by 2 bases, 5 bases remained unmatched. CDR3 nucleotide sequence: TGCGCCAGCAGCCACCTGGGACTAGCGAACACAGATACGCAGTATTTT. Amino acids: CASSHLGLANTDTQYF.

The chain recombines TRBV10-2 with TRBJ1-5; 9 bases are shared with TRBD1. The germline V gene has CDR1 WSHSY and CDR2 SAAADI. The CDR3 extends over 14 amino acids. After removal of 3 bases from V and 7 bases from J, the junction contained 4 bases not matched to a gene. The CDR3 is CASSDRTGEQPQHF. The CDR3 DNA is TGCGCCAGCAGTGATAGGACAGGGGAACAGCCCCAGCATTTT.

The chain joins TRBV7-2 to TRBJ1-1; TRBD1 might be the D (6 bases). There are 15 residues in the CDR3. Deletions cut 3 bases from V and 0 bases from J, with 11 bases between. The germline V gene has CDR1 SGHTA and CDR2 FQGNSA. The DNA for the CDR3 is TGTGCCAGCAGCTTGAACAGGGCAATGAACACTGAAGCTTTCTTT. Its translation: CASSLNRAMNTEAFF.

This chain's CDR3 is CASMAGFTPEAFF. The CDR3 nucleotides are TGTGCCAGTATGGCAGGGTTCACCCCTGAAGCTTTCTTT. V is TRBV19 and J is TRBJ1-1; tentatively, D is TRBD1 (5 bases). This CDR3 has 13 residues. Looked up from germline, CDR1 is LNHDA and CDR2 is SQIVND (reference sequence). V lost 7 bases and J 6 bases, leaving 15 bases between the germline ends.

This chain links TRBV5-4 with TRBJ2-7, with 7 bases identical to TRBD2. V shed 1 base, J shed 5 bases, and the junction held 6 bases outside the gene matches. The length of the CDR3 is 14 residues. Germline assignment: CDR1 SGHNT and CDR2 YYREEE (reference sequence). For the CDR3, the DNA is TGTGCCAGCAGCTTGATGGCGGGAGCTGACGAGCAGTACTTC. Translating gives CASSLMAGADEQYF.

The chain is built from TRBV4-1 and TRBJ1-6; 8 nucleotides agree with TRBD1. Germline CDR1 is MGHRA and CDR2 is YSYEKL. The V and J ends lost 4 bases and 10 bases, in that order; junction bases with no gene match: 9. The length of the CDR3 is 15 residues. The chain's CDR3 is CASSRARQGNSPLHF. The CDR3 region has the DNA TGCGCCAGCAGCCGTGCCCGACAGGGGAACTCACCCCTCCACTTT.

This chain connects TRBV30 to TRBJ1-6; 7 bases are a match to TRBD1. The CDR3 is 15 residues long. V was clipped by 3 bases and J by 9 bases; unmatched bases: 11. Germline V gene data show CDR1 as GTSNPN and CDR2 as SVGIG (reference sequence). DNA for the CDR3: TGTGCCTGGAGACAGGGGTCGGTCCGGGGTTCACCCCTCCACTTT. Its translation is CAWRQGSVRGSPLHF.

The chain joins TRBV18 to TRBJ2-5, with 8 bases identical to TRBD1. Germline-derived CDR1 and CDR2 are KGHSH and LQKENI. The CDR3 has 14 residues. Losses at the gene ends were 1 base for V and 10 bases for J; bases not matched to a gene: 8. The CDR3 DNA sequence: TGTGCCAGCTCACCACTCCAGGGGGCACAGGGCCAGTACTTC. It encodes CASSPLQGAQGQYF.

This chain joins TRBV6-6 and TRBJ2-1; 9 bases line up with TRBD1. The CDR3 contains 16 residues. With 2 bases clipped from V and 12 bases from J, the junction kept 14 bases outside the gene matches. Germline CDR1 MNHNY, CDR2 SVGAGI (reference sequence). The chain's CDR3 is CASSYLRDREGFGQFF. The DNA for the CDR3 is TGTGCCAGCAGTTACCTAAGGGACAGGGAAGGTTTTGGGCAGTTCTTC.

The gene calls are TRBV6-2 or TRBV6-3 and TRBJ2-3, with 12 bases lining up with TRBD1. Germline assignment: CDR1 MNHEY and CDR2 SVGEGT. This CDR3 is built from 17 residues. Trimming at V came to 2 bases and at J to 3 bases, leaving 6 bases not matched to a gene. DNA for the CDR3: TGTGCCAGCAGTTACCTCTTGGGACAGGGGGCGACAGATACGCAGTATTTT. As protein: CASSYLLGQGATDTQYF.

The V and J genes are TRBV29-1 and TRBJ2-3, with 9 bases matching TRBD1. V gave up 5 bases and J gave up 6 bases; unmatched junction bases: 9. Germline loops: CDR1 SQVTM, CDR2 ANQGSEA. The CDR3 is made up of 14 amino acids. The CDR3 coding sequence is TGCAGCGTTACCCCGGGACAGGGATTCGATACGCAGTATTTT. Translated: CSVTPGQGFDTQYF.

The V call is TRBV29-1, the J call TRBJ1-4, with D perhaps TRBD1 (6 bases). V shed 5 bases and J shed 4 bases, with 14 bases lying between them. The CDR3 runs 14 residues. CDR1 and CDR2 from the germline V gene are SQVTM and ANQGSEA. For the CDR3, the DNA is TGCAGCGTTCCCTTTGGGGGCCGTAATGAAAAACTGTTTTTT. It encodes CSVPFGGRNEKLFF.

This clone came up a few times. The DNA of the CDR3 is TGTGCCAGCAGCTCTGGGACAGGGGGATCGGAAGCTTTCTTT. This gives the protein CASSSGTGGSEAFF. The gene calls are TRBV3-1 (or the pseudogene TRBV3-2) and TRBJ1-1, with 11 bases aligning to TRBD1. V shed 5 bases, J shed 8 bases, and the junction held 7 bases outside the gene matches. Germline loops: CDR1 LGHDT, CDR2 YNNKEL (reference sequence). The CDR3 is 14 residues long.

The chain uses TRBV28 and TRBJ1-6, with TRBD1 matching over 7 bases. The germline V gene encodes CDR1 MDHEN and CDR2 SYDVKM. This CDR3 has 12 amino acids. V lost 5 bases, J lost 8 bases, and 0 bases stayed unmatched. The CDR3 reads CASSTGDSPLHF. The CDR3 DNA sequence: TGTGCCAGCAGTACAGGGGATTCACCCCTCCACTTT.

This chain connects TRBV12-3 or TRBV12-4 to TRBJ1-2, with 7 bases identical to TRBD1. The V and J ends lost 6 bases and 2 bases, in that order; junction bases with no gene match: 3. The CDR3 consists of 13 residues. The CDR3 region is CASREGQNYGYTF. CDR3 nucleotides: TGTGCCAGCAGGGAGGGACAGAACTATGGCTACACCTTC.

The rearrangement joins TRBV27 to TRBJ2-7; TRBD1 aligns across 7 bases. Germline lookup yields CDR1 MNHEY and CDR2 SMNVEV (reference sequence). The V and J ends lost 5 bases and 3 bases, in that order; junction bases with no gene match: 7. This CDR3 spans 14 amino acids. CDR3 sequence (DNA): TGTGCCAGCAGTCCAGACAGGGTAGTCTACGAGCAGTACTTC. Translating it yields CASSPDRVVYEQYF.

The chain employs TRBV28 and TRBJ1-4; TRBD1 agrees at 11 bases. This CDR3 is built from 14 residues. Germline V gene sequence: CDR1 MDHEN, CDR2 SYDVKM. With V trimmed by 8 bases and J by 7 bases, 6 bases remained unmatched. This CDR3 is CASGRGTGGEKLFF. Here the CDR3 DNA reads TGTGCCAGCGGACGCGGGACAGGGGGTGAAAAACTGTTTTTT.